These 9 T cell receptor beta chains were all obtained from the same sample, sequenced in a study of T cells in Graves' hyperthyroidism and ophthalmopathy. TCR beta CDR3 sequences were amplified from RNA transcripts. HTBI primers were employed in a first-round RT-PCR of the TCR CDR3. One entry per CDR3 protein results from TCRdb running MiXCR on the multiplex PCR reads. Found here are about 350,000 distinct CDR3 sequences, approximately 18% of them singletons; the top ten hold 34%. Sequencing was done on a sample of blood. The receptor source for this set is a woman in her 30s with Graves' hyperthyroidism that later progressed to Graves' ophthalmopathy.

This clonotype was seen many times. The CDR3 loop is CSTTGGRETQYF. In nucleotides, the CDR3 is TGCAGTACGACAGGGGGCCGAGAGACCCAGTACTTC. The chain employs TRBV20-1 and TRBJ2-5; 10 bases line up with TRBD1. The CDR3 has 12 residues. V shed 8 bases and J 4 bases; nucleotides not matched to a gene: 4. Germline CDR1 reads DFQATT; CDR2 reads SNEGSKA (reference sequence).

This clonotype was seen repeatedly, ten times or more. The V gene is TRBV20-1, the J gene TRBJ2-5; D is ambiguous. CDR3 size: 13 residues. The V end lost 1 base, the J end lost 9 bases, and 15 bases lay between the germline ends. Germline assignment: CDR1 DFQATT and CDR2 SNEGSKA (reference sequence). The CDR3 bases are TGCAGTGCTAGAGTTGAACTCGTACGGCCCCAGTACTTC. It specifies CSARVELVRPQYF.

CDR3 sequence reads: CASSLAGGLQETQYF. The CDR3 DNA reads as TGTGCCAGCAGTTTAGCGGGTGGACTTCAAGAGACCCAGTACTTC. The rearrangement joins TRBV28 to TRBJ2-5, with D possibly TRBD2 on 5 matching bases. CDR3 size: 15 residues. Trimming pared 2 bases from V and 2 bases from J, leaving 12 bases between. Germline CDR1 is MDHEN and CDR2 is SYDVKM.

This clonotype came up many times. This chain links TRBV12-3 or TRBV12-4 with TRBJ2-3; 8 bases fit TRBD2. The CDR3 covers 17 residues. V was pared by 8 bases and J by 0 bases, with 13 bases of the junction left unmatched. The CDR3 spells CASGGIREGFSTDTQYF. The DNA of the CDR3 is TGTGCCAGCGGCGGTATTCGGGAGGGTTTTAGCACAGATACGCAGTATTTT.

This clonotype came up a few times. The genes are TRBV29-1 and TRBJ1-4; TRBD1 matches at 7 bases. Germline trimming cut 6 bases from V and 7 bases from J; bases unmatched to any gene: 11. The CDR3 loop spans 14 amino acids. CDR1 is SQVTM and CDR2 is ANQGSEA in the germline V gene. The CDR3 spells CSVITGVVGEKLFF. DNA of the CDR3: TGCAGCGTAATCACAGGGGTGGTAGGTGAAAAACTGTTTTTT.

V gene TRBV19 combines with J gene TRBJ2-1; the D gene is possibly TRBD1 (6 bases). Between the trimmed V and J ends, which lost 4 bases and 2 bases, there was a span of 18 bases. CDR1 and CDR2 (germline): LNHDA, SQIVND (reference sequence). The CDR3 covers 17 residues. The CDR3 spells CASSRIPGTPAYNEQFF. CDR3 DNA: TGTGCCAGTAGTAGGATTCCCGGGACACCCGCCTACAATGAGCAGTTCTTC.

This clonotype was seen repeatedly, ten times or more. The CDR3 sequence is CASSRGLYNEQFF. CDR3 DNA: TGTGCCAGCAGCCGGGGACTATACAATGAGCAGTTCTTC. This chain links TRBV7-6 with TRBJ2-1, with 7 positions matching TRBD2. V trimming: 5 bases; J trimming: 4 bases; junction bases outside the gene matches: 2. Germline V gives CDR1 SGHVS, CDR2 FNYEAQ. The CDR3 has 13 residues.

The rearrangement uses TRBV5-6 and TRBJ2-1; 11 nucleotides align to TRBD2. The V gene's germline CDR1 is SGHDT and CDR2 YYEEEE. The CDR3 consists of 16 residues. V shed 4 bases, J shed 7 bases, and the junction held 10 bases outside the gene matches. CDR3 sequence reads: CASSALTSGVRNEQFF. DNA of the CDR3: TGTGCCAGCAGCGCCCTGACTAGCGGGGTTAGAAATGAGCAGTTCTTC.

This clonotype was found many times. The genes are TRBV6-1 and TRBJ1-5; 10 positions match TRBD1. The germline V gene encodes CDR1 MNHNS and CDR2 SASEGT. The CDR3 length is 13 residues. The V gene end was trimmed by 7 bases and the J gene end by 6 bases; junction bases not matched to a gene: 3. CDR3 in amino acids: CASNDRGLQPQHF. CDR3 in DNA: TGTGCCAGCAACGACAGGGGGCTTCAGCCCCAGCATTTT.